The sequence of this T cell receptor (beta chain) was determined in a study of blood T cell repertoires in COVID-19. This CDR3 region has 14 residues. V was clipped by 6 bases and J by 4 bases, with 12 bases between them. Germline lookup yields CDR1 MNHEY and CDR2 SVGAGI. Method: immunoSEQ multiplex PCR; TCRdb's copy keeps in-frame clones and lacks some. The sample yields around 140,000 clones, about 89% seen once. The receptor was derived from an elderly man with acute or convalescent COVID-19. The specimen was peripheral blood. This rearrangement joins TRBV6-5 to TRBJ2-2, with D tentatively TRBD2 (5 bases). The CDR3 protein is CASSLTGITGELFF. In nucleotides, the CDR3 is TGTGCCAGCAGCCTAACGGGGATCACCGGGGAGCTGTTTTTT.